This record looks at one T cell receptor beta chain sequence and its context. These data belong to a study of T cells in localized non-small cell lung cancer. The method was immunoSEQ multiplex PCR; TCRdb's version includes in-frame clones alone and lacks a portion of them. The data show 25,000 to 35,000 clones, with 80% to 85% seen just once and roughly 5.5% held by the top ten. The starting material was peripheral blood mononuclear cells, obtained before any cancer treatment. The receptor was isolated from a man aged 40-75 years with stage III lung adenocarcinoma.

The CDR3 DNA follows: TGTGCCAGCAGCCACGGGGTGGACCAGTACTTC. It is translated as CASSHGVDQYF. The chain carries TRBV14 and TRBJ2-5, with a possible D match to TRBD2 (5 bases). V was trimmed by 3 bases and J by 10 bases, leaving 9 bases between them. CDR1 is SGHDN and CDR2 is FVKESK in the germline V gene. CDR3 size: 11 residues. The full variable domain, rest sourced from reference TRBV14 and TRBJ2-5, is EAGVTQFPSHSVIEKGQTVTLRCDPISGHDNLYWYRRVMGKEIKFLLHFVKESKQDESGMPNNRFLAERTGGTYSTLKVQPAELEDSGVYFCASSHGVDQYFGPGTRLLVL.